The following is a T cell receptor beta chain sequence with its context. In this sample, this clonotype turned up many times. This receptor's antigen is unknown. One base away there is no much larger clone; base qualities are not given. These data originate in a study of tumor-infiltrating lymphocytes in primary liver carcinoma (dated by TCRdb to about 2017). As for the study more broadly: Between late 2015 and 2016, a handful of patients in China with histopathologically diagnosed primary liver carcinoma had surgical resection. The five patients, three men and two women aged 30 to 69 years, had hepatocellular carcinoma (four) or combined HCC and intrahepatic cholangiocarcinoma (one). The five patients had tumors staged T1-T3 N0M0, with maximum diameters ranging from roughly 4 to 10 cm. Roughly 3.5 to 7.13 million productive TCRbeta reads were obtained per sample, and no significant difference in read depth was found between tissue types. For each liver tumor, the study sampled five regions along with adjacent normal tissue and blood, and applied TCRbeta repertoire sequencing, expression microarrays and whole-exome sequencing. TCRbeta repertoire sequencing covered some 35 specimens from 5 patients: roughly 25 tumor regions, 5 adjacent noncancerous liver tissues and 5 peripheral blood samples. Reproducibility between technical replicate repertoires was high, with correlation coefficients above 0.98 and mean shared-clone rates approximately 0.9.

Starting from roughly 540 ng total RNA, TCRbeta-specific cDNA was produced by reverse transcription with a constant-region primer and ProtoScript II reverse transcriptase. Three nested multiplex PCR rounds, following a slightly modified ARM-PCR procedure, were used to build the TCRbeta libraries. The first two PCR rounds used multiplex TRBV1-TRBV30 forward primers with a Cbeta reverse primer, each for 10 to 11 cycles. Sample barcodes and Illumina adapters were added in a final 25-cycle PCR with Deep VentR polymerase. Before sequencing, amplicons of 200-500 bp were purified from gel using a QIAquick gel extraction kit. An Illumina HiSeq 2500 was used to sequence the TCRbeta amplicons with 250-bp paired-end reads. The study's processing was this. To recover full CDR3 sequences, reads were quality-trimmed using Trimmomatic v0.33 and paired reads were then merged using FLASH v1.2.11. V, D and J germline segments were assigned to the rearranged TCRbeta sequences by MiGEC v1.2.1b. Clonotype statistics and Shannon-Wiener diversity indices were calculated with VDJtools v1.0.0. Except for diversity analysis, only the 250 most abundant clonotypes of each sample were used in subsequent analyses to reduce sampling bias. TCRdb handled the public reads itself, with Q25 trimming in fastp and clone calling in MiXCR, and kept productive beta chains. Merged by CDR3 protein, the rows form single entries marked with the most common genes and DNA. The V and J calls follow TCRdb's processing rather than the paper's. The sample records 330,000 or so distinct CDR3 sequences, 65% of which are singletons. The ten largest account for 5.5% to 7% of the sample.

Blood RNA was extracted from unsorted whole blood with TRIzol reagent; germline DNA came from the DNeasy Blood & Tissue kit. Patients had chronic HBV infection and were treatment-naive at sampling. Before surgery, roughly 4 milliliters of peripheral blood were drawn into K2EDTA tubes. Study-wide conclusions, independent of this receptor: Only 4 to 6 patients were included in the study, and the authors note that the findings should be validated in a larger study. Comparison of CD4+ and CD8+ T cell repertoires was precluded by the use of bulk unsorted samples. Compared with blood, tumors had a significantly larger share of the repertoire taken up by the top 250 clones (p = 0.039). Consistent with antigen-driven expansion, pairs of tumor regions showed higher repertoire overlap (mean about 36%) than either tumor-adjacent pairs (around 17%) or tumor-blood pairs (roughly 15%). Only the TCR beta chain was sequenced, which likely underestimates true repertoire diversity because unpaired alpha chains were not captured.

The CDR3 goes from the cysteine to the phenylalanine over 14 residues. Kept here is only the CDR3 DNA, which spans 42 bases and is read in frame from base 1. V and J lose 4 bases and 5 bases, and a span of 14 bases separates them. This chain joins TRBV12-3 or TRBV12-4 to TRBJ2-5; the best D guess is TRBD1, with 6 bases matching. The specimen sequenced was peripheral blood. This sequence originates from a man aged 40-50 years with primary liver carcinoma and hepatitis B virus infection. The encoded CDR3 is CASSSTGSGETQYF. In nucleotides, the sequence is TGTGCCAGCAGTTCCACAGGGTCTGGCGAGACCCAGTACTTC.